A selection of T cell receptor beta chains follows, all from one sample in a study of OX40 agonist ivuxolimab in advanced cancers. Data came from immunoSEQ multiplex PCR; TCRdb stores just in-frame clones and leaves some out. The sample holds 40,000 to 50,000 clones; approximately 80% are singletons and the top ten take about 15%. Source: CD4+ or CD8+ T cells sorted from blood, taken in a trial of the OX40 agonist ivuxolimab. The receptors come from an adult with an advanced solid tumor such as melanoma, head and neck, liver or kidney cancer. The CDR3 runs from the conserved cysteine through the conserved F or W. Fields, in order: J gene, V gene, clone size, D gene, CDR3 protein, CDR3 DNA. The D gene is left open where the match is weak. Size values are once, few and many counts, or a class for expanded clones, and some rows have none.

j_call: TRBJ2-7
v_call: TRBV4-2
clone_size: NA
d_call: NA
cdr3_aa: CASSQDLGQPSYEQYF
cdr3_nt: TGTGCCAGCAGCCAAGATTTGGGGCAACCATCCTACGAGCAGTACTTC

j_call: TRBJ2-5
v_call: TRBV2
clone_size: NA
d_call: TRBD2
cdr3_aa: CASSERTSGWRETQYF
cdr3_nt: TGTGCCAGCAGTGAAAGGACTAGCGGGTGGAGAGAGACCCAGTACTTC

j_call: TRBJ2-7
v_call: TRBV11-2
clone_size: NA
d_call: NA
cdr3_aa: CASSLASGVRWEQYF
cdr3_nt: TGTGCCAGCAGCTTAGCCTCAGGGGTTAGGTGGGAGCAGTACTTC

j_call: TRBJ1-2
v_call: TRBV18
clone_size: few
d_call: NA
cdr3_aa: CASSPLMGRGGNSDGYTF
cdr3_nt: TGTGCCAGCTCACCTCTAATGGGACGGGGAGGGAATTCCGATGGCTACACCTTC

j_call: TRBJ1-5
v_call: TRBV19
clone_size: NA
d_call: NA
cdr3_aa: CASSPRGVSNQPQHF
cdr3_nt: TGTGCCAGTAGCCCCCGGGGGGTGAGCAATCAGCCCCAGCATTTT

j_call: TRBJ2-7
v_call: TRBV7-9
clone_size: once
d_call: NA
cdr3_aa: CASSFQGYEQYF
cdr3_nt: TGTGCCAGCAGCTTCCAAGGTTACGAGCAGTACTTC

j_call: TRBJ2-7
v_call: TRBV28
clone_size: NA
d_call: NA
cdr3_aa: CATSDHSYEQYF
cdr3_nt: TGTGCCACCTCAGATCACTCCTACGAGCAGTACTTC

j_call: TRBJ1-4
v_call: TRBV7-8
clone_size: NA
d_call: NA
cdr3_aa: CASSSTRGEKLFF
cdr3_nt: TGTGCCAGCAGCTCAACTCGCGGTGAAAAACTGTTTTTT

j_call: TRBJ1-2
v_call: TRBV6-5
clone_size: NA
d_call: NA
cdr3_aa: CASSPGRLDGYTF
cdr3_nt: TGTGCCAGCAGTCCCGGGAGATTAGATGGCTACACCTTC

j_call: TRBJ2-7
v_call: TRBV6-5
clone_size: NA
d_call: NA
cdr3_aa: CASSYSSVWTYEQYF
cdr3_nt: TGTGCCAGCAGTTACAGTTCGGTCTGGACCTACGAGCAGTACTTC

j_call: TRBJ2-5
v_call: TRBV6-4
clone_size: NA
d_call: TRBD2
cdr3_aa: CASSPLAGDQETQYF
cdr3_nt: TGTGCCAGCAGTCCACTAGCGGGGGACCAAGAGACCCAGTACTTC

j_call: TRBJ2-7
v_call: TRBV28
clone_size: NA
d_call: NA
cdr3_aa: CASSLNPGVGNYEQYF
cdr3_nt: TGTGCCAGCAGTTTAAACCCTGGGGTGGGGAACTACGAGCAGTACTTC

j_call: TRBJ1-2
v_call: TRBV28
clone_size: NA
d_call: NA
cdr3_aa: CASSLLGLSDGYTF
cdr3_nt: TGTGCCAGCAGTTTATTGGGACTGTCTGATGGCTACACCTTC

j_call: TRBJ2-7
v_call: TRBV2
clone_size: NA
d_call: TRBD2
cdr3_aa: CASSAAGGSSLFHEQYF
cdr3_nt: TGTGCCAGCAGTGCGGCCGGGGGGTCCTCCCTTTTCCACGAGCAGTACTTC

j_call: TRBJ2-1
v_call: TRBV2
clone_size: NA
d_call: TRBD2
cdr3_aa: CASSEALGLAGNEQFF
cdr3_nt: TGTGCCAGCAGTGAAGCGCTAGGGCTAGCGGGCAATGAGCAGTTCTTC

j_call: TRBJ2-7
v_call: TRBV10-2
clone_size: NA
d_call: NA
cdr3_aa: CASRQDVTYEQYF
cdr3_nt: TGCGCCAGCAGGCAGGATGTGACCTACGAGCAGTACTTC

j_call: TRBJ2-7
v_call: TRBV6-5
clone_size: NA
d_call: NA
cdr3_aa: CASLSGYPYEQYF
cdr3_nt: TGTGCCAGTTTATCAGGGTACCCCTACGAGCAGTACTTC

j_call: TRBJ2-7
v_call: TRBV4-2
clone_size: NA
d_call: TRBD2
cdr3_aa: CASSQERGGSYEQYF
cdr3_nt: TGTGCCAGCAGCCAAGAACGGGGGGGATCCTACGAGCAGTACTTC

j_call: TRBJ2-7
v_call: TRBV7-9
clone_size: NA
d_call: TRBD1
cdr3_aa: CASSFQHDRVIPYEQYF
cdr3_nt: TGTGCCAGCAGCTTCCAACATGACAGGGTAATTCCCTACGAGCAGTACTTC

j_call: TRBJ2-2
v_call: TRBV28
clone_size: NA
d_call: TRBD2
cdr3_aa: CASTTGLAGNTGELFF
cdr3_nt: TGTGCCAGCACCACAGGACTAGCGGGGAACACCGGGGAGCTGTTTTTT

j_call: TRBJ1-2
v_call: TRBV27
clone_size: NA
d_call: NA
cdr3_aa: CASSLPEGGLSYGYTF
cdr3_nt: TGTGCCAGCAGTTTACCCGAAGGAGGGCTTAGCTATGGCTACACCTTC

j_call: TRBJ1-1
v_call: TRBV9
clone_size: NA
d_call: NA
cdr3_aa: CASSPLGGVGTEAFF
cdr3_nt: TGTGCCAGCAGCCCTCTAGGGGGGGTCGGTACTGAAGCTTTCTTT

j_call: TRBJ2-3
v_call: TRBV5-6
clone_size: once
d_call: NA
cdr3_aa: CASSFSLGGTTDTQYF
cdr3_nt: TGTGCCAGCAGCTTTAGCCTTGGCGGGACCACAGATACGCAGTATTTT

j_call: TRBJ2-7
v_call: TRBV2
clone_size: once
d_call: NA
cdr3_aa: CASVQGYEQYF
cdr3_nt: TGTGCCAGCGTCCAGGGTTACGAGCAGTACTTC

j_call: TRBJ1-1
v_call: TRBV6-4
clone_size: NA
d_call: NA
cdr3_aa: CASSDSEGVLGAFF
cdr3_nt: TGTGCCAGCAGTGACTCCGAGGGGGTTCTTGGAGCTTTCTTT

j_call: TRBJ1-1
v_call: TRBV11-2
clone_size: NA
d_call: NA
cdr3_aa: CASSFTNTEAFF
cdr3_nt: TGTGCCAGCAGCTTTACGAACACTGAAGCTTTCTTT

j_call: TRBJ2-7
v_call: TRBV5-6
clone_size: NA
d_call: NA
cdr3_aa: CASSLWGGFYEQYF
cdr3_nt: TGTGCCAGCAGCCTTTGGGGCGGGTTCTACGAGCAGTACTTC

j_call: TRBJ2-5
v_call: TRBV28
clone_size: NA
d_call: NA
cdr3_aa: CASSFSPQGPPDDETQYF
cdr3_nt: TGTGCCAGCAGTTTTTCCCCTCAAGGGCCACCCGACGACGAGACCCAGTACTTC

j_call: TRBJ1-3
v_call: TRBV5-8
clone_size: NA
d_call: NA
cdr3_aa: CASSLGVLGNTIYF
cdr3_nt: TGTGCCAGCAGCTTAGGGGTGCTCGGAAACACCATATATTTT

j_call: TRBJ2-7
v_call: TRBV9
clone_size: NA
d_call: NA
cdr3_aa: CASSPGLSYEQYF
cdr3_nt: TGTGCCAGCAGCCCGGGACTTTCCTACGAGCAGTACTTC

j_call: TRBJ1-2
v_call: TRBV2
clone_size: NA
d_call: NA
cdr3_aa: CASSDRGSYGYTF
cdr3_nt: TGTGCCAGCAGTGATCGAGGGAGCTATGGCTACACCTTC

j_call: TRBJ2-5
v_call: TRBV9
clone_size: few
d_call: TRBD2
cdr3_aa: CASSVGGGRAGETQYF
cdr3_nt: TGTGCCAGCAGCGTAGGAGGAGGGAGGGCCGGGGAGACCCAGTACTTC

j_call: TRBJ2-7
v_call: TRBV4-3
clone_size: NA
d_call: NA
cdr3_aa: CASSQDPLYEQYF
cdr3_nt: TGCGCCAGCAGCCAAGATCCCCTATACGAGCAGTACTTC

j_call: TRBJ1-1
v_call: TRBV10-1
clone_size: NA
d_call: NA
cdr3_aa: CASSESGHPEAFF
cdr3_nt: TGCGCCAGCAGTGAATCCGGGCATCCTGAAGCTTTCTTT

j_call: TRBJ1-2
v_call: TRBV9
clone_size: NA
d_call: TRBD1
cdr3_aa: CASSGTGGLAGYTF
cdr3_nt: TGTGCCAGCAGCGGGACAGGGGGGTTAGCTGGCTACACCTTC

j_call: TRBJ1-5
v_call: TRBV19
clone_size: few
d_call: TRBD1
cdr3_aa: CASSIGYRGFNQPQHF
cdr3_nt: TGTGCCAGTAGTATAGGGTACAGGGGCTTCAATCAGCCCCAGCATTTT

j_call: TRBJ2-7
v_call: TRBV5-4
clone_size: once
d_call: NA
cdr3_aa: CASSWGPQANEQYF
cdr3_nt: TGTGCCAGCAGCTGGGGACCCCAGGCCAACGAGCAGTACTTC

j_call: TRBJ1-1
v_call: TRBV19
clone_size: NA
d_call: NA
cdr3_aa: CATSEGGGTEAFF
cdr3_nt: TGTGCCACATCAGAAGGGGGGGGCACTGAAGCTTTCTTT

j_call: TRBJ1-1
v_call: TRBV5-1
clone_size: once
d_call: NA
cdr3_aa: CASSFGRGTEAFF
cdr3_nt: TGCGCCAGCAGCTTTGGGAGGGGCACTGAAGCTTTCTTT

j_call: TRBJ2-1
v_call: TRBV7-9
clone_size: NA
d_call: NA
cdr3_aa: CASSLPEINYNEQFF
cdr3_nt: TGTGCCAGCAGCTTACCTGAAATCAACTACAATGAGCAGTTCTTC

j_call: TRBJ2-7
v_call: TRBV5-5
clone_size: once
d_call: NA
cdr3_aa: CASSLSEYYEQYF
cdr3_nt: TGTGCCAGCAGCTTGTCAGAGTACTACGAGCAGTACTTC

j_call: TRBJ2-7
v_call: TRBV6-6
clone_size: NA
d_call: NA
cdr3_aa: CASSSGEAVNEQYF
cdr3_nt: TGTGCCAGCAGTTCGGGCGAGGCTGTGAACGAGCAGTACTTC

j_call: TRBJ1-1
v_call: TRBV28
clone_size: NA
d_call: NA
cdr3_aa: CASSLDKVDTEAFF
cdr3_nt: TGTGCCAGCAGTTTAGATAAGGTTGACACTGAAGCTTTCTTT

j_call: TRBJ1-1
v_call: TRBV27
clone_size: NA
d_call: NA
cdr3_aa: CASSLTTGNPAFF
cdr3_nt: TGTGCCAGCAGTTTAACAACAGGGAATCCGGCTTTCTTT

j_call: TRBJ1-1
v_call: TRBV6-5
clone_size: once
d_call: NA
cdr3_aa: CASRAEPNTEAFF
cdr3_nt: TGTGCCAGCAGGGCGGAACCGAACACTGAAGCTTTCTTT

j_call: TRBJ2-1
v_call: TRBV11-1
clone_size: NA
d_call: TRBD2
cdr3_aa: CASGTSGGFFF
cdr3_nt: TGTGCCAGCGGGACTAGCGGAGGTTTCTTCTTC

j_call: TRBJ1-2
v_call: TRBV27
clone_size: NA
d_call: TRBD1
cdr3_aa: CASSPGTGGAWLGYTF
cdr3_nt: TGTGCCAGCAGTCCTGGGACAGGGGGCGCTTGGTTAGGCTACACCTTC